The 8 T cell receptor beta chains reported below all come from one sample, sequenced in a study of blood T cell repertoires in COVID-19. Generated by immunoSEQ multiplex PCR, the TCRdb table keeps only in-frame clones and is missing some. The table lists 35,000 to 45,000 clones, almost 95% of them singletons, with roughly 10% in the top ten. Sequenced material: peripheral blood. These TCRs come from a man aged 45-60 years with active COVID-19.

The rearrangement uses TRBV6-5 and TRBJ1-3; TRBD1 is a possible D gene (5 bases). CDR3 size: 15 residues. The V end lost 0 bases, the J end lost 2 bases, and 8 bases lay between the germline ends. Germline V CDR1 and CDR2: MNHEY, SVGAGI. Here the CDR3 reads CASSYSPRAGNTIYF. The CDR3 bases are TGTGCCAGCAGTTACTCCCCCAGGGCTGGAAACACCATATATTTT.

J is TRBJ1-1 and V is TRBV27; D uncertain. Germline CDR1 and CDR2: MNHEY and SMNVEV (reference sequence). This CDR3 comprises 13 residues. V lost 8 bases and J 1 base, leaving 11 bases between the germline ends. This CDR3 is CASSLRKNTEAFF. CDR3 in DNA: TGTGCCAGCTCGTTGAGAAAGAACACTGAAGCTTTCTTT.

The rearrangement uses TRBV30 and TRBJ2-3; D perhaps matches TRBD1 (5 bases). The length of the CDR3 is 13 residues. Trimming took off 5 bases at V and 2 bases at J, with 11 bases between the two ends. Germline CDR1 is GTSNPN and CDR2 is SVGIG (reference sequence). Here the CDR3 DNA reads TGTGCCTGGGCACAGGAGAACACAGATACGCAGTATTTT. Translating gives CAWAQENTDTQYF.

This rearrangement joins TRBV7-9 to TRBJ2-5, with unresolved D. This CDR3 has 13 amino acids. CDR1 is SEHNR and CDR2 is FQNEAQ in the germline V gene (reference sequence). Trimming stripped 1 base from V and 7 bases from J, with 10 bases between. The CDR3 loop is CASSLGAPATQYF. DNA of the CDR3: TGTGCCAGCAGCTTAGGGGCCCCAGCGACCCAGTACTTC. The full variable domain, rest sourced from reference TRBV7-9 and TRBJ2-5, is DTGVSQNPRHKITKRGQNVTFRCDPISEHNRLYWYRQTLGQGPEFLTYFQNEAQLEKSRLLSDRFSAERPKGSFSTLEIQRTEQGDSAMYLCASSLGAPATQYFGPGTRLLVL.

This clone was counted only a few times. The rearrangement uses TRBV12-3 or TRBV12-4 and TRBJ1-2; TRBD1 matches at 7 bases. The CDR3 is 13 amino acids. Trimming cost V 5 bases and J 4 bases; bases outside gene matches: 4. CDR3 nucleotides: TGTGCCAGCAGTACGGGACAGATCTATGGCTACACCTTC. Protein product: CASSTGQIYGYTF.

The chain uses TRBV2 and TRBJ1-4; the D gene is possibly TRBD1 (5 bases). Germline assignment: CDR1 SNHLY and CDR2 FYNNEI. This CDR3 has 15 amino acids. Trimming cost V 2 bases and J 6 bases, with 13 bases left between them. CDR3 nucleotide sequence: TGTGCCAGCAGTGAACCCCAGGGAGGGGATGAAAAACTGTTTTTT. Its translation is CASSEPQGGDEKLFF.

J is TRBJ2-5 and V is TRBV25-1; no clear D gene. CDR1 MGHDK and CDR2 SYGVNS come from the germline V gene. There are 14 residues in the CDR3. The V end was cut by 5 bases, the J end by 5 bases, with 15 bases between. CDR3 sequence: CASSTPQTRETQYF. The CDR3 nucleotides are TGTGCCAGCAGTACTCCGCAGACCAGGGAGACCCAGTACTTC.

This clone was seen only a few times. V usage is TRBV6-6 and J usage is TRBJ2-3; the D gene is possibly TRBD1 (5 bases). Looked up from germline, CDR1 is MNHNY and CDR2 is SVGAGI (reference sequence). With 0 bases removed from V and 0 bases from J, the gap between germline ends came to 10 bases. CDR3 length: 16 amino acids. CDR3 coding DNA: TGTGCCAGCAGTTACTCGCGACAGCTTAGCACAGATACGCAGTATTTT. It translates to CASSYSRQLSTDTQYF.